Below, 10 T cell receptor beta chains from the same sample are listed, as sequenced in a study of blood T cell repertoires in COVID-19. TCRdb keeps only in-frame clones here, not all; method: immunoSEQ multiplex PCR. The sample includes fewer than 450,000 clones, roughly 86% of them seen just once. Sequenced material: PBMCs or T cells enriched from blood (not recorded which). These TCRs come from a woman aged 40-49 years with acute COVID-19.

This clone was counted a few times. Additional DNA sequences in this sample encode the identical CDR3. The CDR3: CASSGQVSNEKLFF. The CDR3 nucleotides are TGTGCCAGCAGCGGACAGGTCTCCAATGAAAAACTGTTTTTT. The V gene is TRBV9, the J gene TRBJ1-4; TRBD1 is a possible D gene (6 bases). V shed 3 bases and J shed 5 bases, with 11 bases lying between them. The germline gives CDR1 SGDLS, CDR2 YYNGEE. The CDR3 extends over 14 amino acids.

The rearrangement uses TRBV11-2 and TRBJ2-3; tentatively, D is TRBD1 (6 bases). The CDR3 has 15 residues. V was clipped by 5 bases and J by 2 bases, with 14 bases between them. The germline V gene has CDR1 SGHAT and CDR2 FQNNGV. The CDR3 protein is CASSERTEYTDTQYF. The CDR3 DNA follows: TGTGCCAGCAGCGAGAGGACAGAATACACAGATACGCAGTATTTT.

The chain uses TRBV19 and TRBJ1-1; the match to TRBD1 covers 8 bases. Germline V CDR1 and CDR2: LNHDA, SQIVND (reference sequence). With 2 bases clipped from V and 5 bases from J, the junction kept 4 bases outside the gene matches. This CDR3 is built from 14 residues. CDR3 coding DNA: TGTGCCAGTAGTATAAACAGGGGGATAACTGAAGCTTTCTTT. This codes for CASSINRGITEAFF.

This chain connects TRBV11-2 to TRBJ1-1; the D is unclear. This CDR3 is 14 amino acids long. The V and J ends lost 0 bases and 7 bases respectively, with 12 bases between them. CDR1 is SGHAT and CDR2 is FQNNGV in the germline V gene. CDR3 DNA: TGTGCCAGCAGCTTAGAACGAGGTAGTCTTGAAGCTTTCTTT. Translation gives CASSLERGSLEAFF.

This clone was recorded once. The chain is built from TRBV10-3 and TRBJ2-4, with D perhaps TRBD2 (5 bases). This CDR3 region has 15 residues. Germline lookup yields CDR1 ENHRY and CDR2 SYGVKD. Trimming left V 2 bases short and J 0 bases short, with 8 bases between. The CDR3 DNA is TGTGCCATCAGTGAGACTAGTCTAGCCAAAAACATTCAGTACTTC. Translating gives CAISETSLAKNIQYF.

The chain has TRBV19 and TRBJ1-1; D might be TRBD1 (5 bases). The CDR3 runs to 16 residues. V was shortened by 0 bases and J by 1 base, with 12 bases between the two germline ends. CDR1 LNHDA and CDR2 SQIVND come from the germline V gene (reference sequence). The CDR3 reads CASSIDQGRGNTEAFF. For the CDR3, the DNA is TGTGCCAGTAGTATAGATCAGGGCCGTGGGAACACTGAAGCTTTCTTT.

V gene TRBV11-2 combines with J gene TRBJ2-7, with D perhaps matching TRBD2 (5 bases). V lost 2 bases and J 6 bases, leaving 11 bases between the germline ends. The CDR3 extends over 13 amino acids. Germline V gene data show CDR1 as SGHAT and CDR2 as FQNNGV. CDR3 sequence: CASSLSGLSEQYF. In DNA, the CDR3 is TGTGCCAGCAGCTTATCTGGACTCTCCGAGCAGTACTTC.

This clone came up once. CDR3 nucleotides: TGTGCCAGCAGGTCTACAGGGGACACTGAAGCTTTCTTT. It yields the protein CASRSTGDTEAFF. J is TRBJ1-1 and V is TRBV6-5; 7 bases map to TRBD1. The CDR3 runs to 13 residues. The germline gives CDR1 MNHEY, CDR2 SVGAGI. Trimming removed 6 bases from V and 3 bases from J; junction bases left unmatched: 4.

The chain couples TRBV10-3 to TRBJ1-1; 8 nucleotides match TRBD1. The trim removed 8 bases at V and 7 bases at J, leaving 9 bases unmatched. Germline V lookup: CDR1 ENHRY, CDR2 SYGVKD. The CDR3 runs to 13 residues. The DNA for the CDR3 is TGTGCCATCGCTGGACAGGGTGGGGGTGAAGCTTTCTTT. Its protein product is CAIAGQGGGEAFF.

V usage is TRBV6-5 and J usage is TRBJ2-6; tentatively, D is TRBD1 (5 bases). CDR1 is MNHEY and CDR2 is SVGAGI in the germline V gene. The ends were cut back, 0 bases at V and 1 base at J, with 7 bases in the middle. The CDR3 extends over 16 amino acids. This CDR3 reads CASSYSGLSGANVLTF. The CDR3 DNA follows: TGTGCCAGCAGTTACTCGGGGCTATCTGGGGCCAACGTCCTGACTTTC.